The clone carrying this T cell receptor beta chain was counted a few times. Its antigen is unidentified. Per germline, CDR1 SEHNR and CDR2 FQNEAQ (reference sequence). The CDR3 is 14 residues long. V gave up 4 bases and J gave up 2 bases, with 9 bases separating them. Molecules of cDNA were individually given unique molecular identifiers that were attached to them. TCRdb reprocessed the 5' RACE reads with MiXCR, giving one entry per CDR3 protein. Of more than 60,000 distinct CDR3 sequences listed, about 13% are singletons. This specimen belongs to a study of early T cells in non-severe SARS-CoV-2 infection. Study-level background: Unsorted whole-blood RNA was sequenced in bulk, leaving chains unpaired. General study results and limits: There was a bias toward anti-spike CD8 responses in VDJdb matching, which missed private and CD4 specificities.

The TCR was taken from an adult who was a healthcare worker with PCR-confirmed SARS-CoV-2 infection or an uninfected control (not recorded which). The sequenced sample was whole blood. V and J are TRBV7-9 and TRBJ2-1; D is undetermined. In DNA, the CDR3 is TGTGCCAGCAGCTACAGTACGGCCTACAATGAGCAGTTCTTC. This translates into CASSYSTAYNEQFF. Filled out from reference TRBV7-9 and TRBJ2-1, the complete variable domain reads DTGVSQNPRHKITKRGQNVTFRCDPISEHNRLYWYRQTLGQGPEFLTYFQNEAQLEKSRLLSDRFSAERPKGSFSTLEIQRTEQGDSAMYLCASSYSTAYNEQFFGPGTRLTVL.